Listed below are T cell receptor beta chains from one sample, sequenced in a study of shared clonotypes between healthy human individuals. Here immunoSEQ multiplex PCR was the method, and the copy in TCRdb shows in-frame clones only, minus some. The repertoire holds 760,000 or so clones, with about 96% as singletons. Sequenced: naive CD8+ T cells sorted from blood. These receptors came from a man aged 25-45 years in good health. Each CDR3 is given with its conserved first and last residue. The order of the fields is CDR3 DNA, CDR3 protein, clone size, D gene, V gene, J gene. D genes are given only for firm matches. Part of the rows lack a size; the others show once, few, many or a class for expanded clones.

cdr3_nt: TGTGCCAGCAGTTTAACGGGCGGGGCCTACGAGCAGTACTTC
cdr3_aa: CASSLTGGAYEQYF
clone_size: .
d_call: .
v_call: TRBV27
j_call: TRBJ2-7

cdr3_nt: TGTGCCAGCAGCTATAGGGTAGGAGACTACGAGCAGTACTTC
cdr3_aa: CASSYRVGDYEQYF
clone_size: .
d_call: .
v_call: TRBV7-7
j_call: TRBJ2-7

cdr3_nt: TGTGCCAGCAGCCCAGACAGGGCTTACTCTGGGGCCAACGTCCTGACTTTC
cdr3_aa: CASSPDRAYSGANVLTF
clone_size: .
d_call: TRBD1
v_call: TRBV14
j_call: TRBJ2-6

cdr3_nt: TGTGCCAGCAGCTTAGGTTCGGTGGCTTACAGCTCCTACAATGAGCAGTTCTTC
cdr3_aa: CASSLGSVAYSSYNEQFF
clone_size: .
d_call: .
v_call: TRBV11-2
j_call: TRBJ2-1

cdr3_nt: TGTGCCAGCAGTGAAGTCATTTGGGGAACTGAAGCTTTCTTT
cdr3_aa: CASSEVIWGTEAFF
clone_size: .
d_call: .
v_call: TRBV2
j_call: TRBJ1-1

cdr3_nt: TGTGCCAGTAGTTGGAGGGGCTCCTACAATGAGCAGTTCTTC
cdr3_aa: CASSWRGSYNEQFF
clone_size: .
d_call: .
v_call: TRBV19
j_call: TRBJ2-1

cdr3_nt: TGTGCCAGCCGCCCGAACATACTCGCCAAAAACATTCAGTACTTC
cdr3_aa: CASRPNILAKNIQYF
clone_size: .
d_call: .
v_call: TRBV6-1
j_call: TRBJ2-4

cdr3_nt: TGCGCCAGCAGCCAAGACTCGCCAGGAACGAGCACAGATACGCAGTATTTT
cdr3_aa: CASSQDSPGTSTDTQYF
clone_size: .
d_call: .
v_call: TRBV4-1
j_call: TRBJ2-3

cdr3_nt: TGTGCCAGCAGCGTGATCAGTTCACTTGGGGGGCGCGCCTACGAGCAGTACTTC
cdr3_aa: CASSVISSLGGRAYEQYF
clone_size: .
d_call: .
v_call: TRBV9
j_call: TRBJ2-7

cdr3_nt: TGTGCCAGCAGCGTTCGACTGGACGCCCTCGGTGAGCAGTTCTTC
cdr3_aa: CASSVRLDALGEQFF
clone_size: .
d_call: .
v_call: TRBV11-3
j_call: TRBJ2-1

cdr3_nt: TGCAGCGCCCTAAAACAGGGGGCGAACACCGGGGAGCTGTTTTTT
cdr3_aa: CSALKQGANTGELFF
clone_size: .
d_call: TRBD1
v_call: TRBV29-1
j_call: TRBJ2-2

cdr3_nt: TGCAGCGTGCACGACAGCTACGAGCAGTACTTC
cdr3_aa: CSVHDSYEQYF
clone_size: .
d_call: .
v_call: TRBV29-1
j_call: TRBJ2-7

cdr3_nt: TGTGCCAGCAGATACAGGACCTCCGGGTACGAGCAGTACTTC
cdr3_aa: CASRYRTSGYEQYF
clone_size: .
d_call: .
v_call: TRBV28
j_call: TRBJ2-7

cdr3_nt: TGTGCCACCAGCAAGACAGGGTTCGGTGCGGACGAGCAGTACTTC
cdr3_aa: CATSKTGFGADEQYF
clone_size: .
d_call: TRBD1
v_call: TRBV15
j_call: TRBJ2-7

cdr3_nt: TGTGCCAGCAGTGAACGGGTATTTGGGATTAGGGACACTGAAGCTTTCTTT
cdr3_aa: CASSERVFGIRDTEAFF
clone_size: .
d_call: .
v_call: TRBV6-1
j_call: TRBJ1-1

cdr3_nt: TGTGCCAGCGGACAGAGCTACAATGAGCAGTTCTTC
cdr3_aa: CASGQSYNEQFF
clone_size: .
d_call: .
v_call: TRBV28
j_call: TRBJ2-1

cdr3_nt: TGTGCCAGCAGTTCTGCTAGCGGGTACCAAGAGACCCAGTACTTC
cdr3_aa: CASSSASGYQETQYF
clone_size: .
d_call: TRBD2
v_call: TRBV27
j_call: TRBJ2-5

cdr3_nt: TGTGCCAGCAGCTTAGTACGGACAGGCGAAGGTGGAAACACCATATATTTT
cdr3_aa: CASSLVRTGEGGNTIYF
clone_size: .
d_call: TRBD1
v_call: TRBV7-8
j_call: TRBJ1-3

cdr3_nt: TGTGCCAGCAGCTTAGTAGCGGGAGGGCCTACCCTCACCTACGAGCAGTACTTC
cdr3_aa: CASSLVAGGPTLTYEQYF
clone_size: .
d_call: TRBD2
v_call: TRBV7-2
j_call: TRBJ2-7

cdr3_nt: TGTGCCAGCAGCGATCGCACAGATACGCAGTATTTT
cdr3_aa: CASSDRTDTQYF
clone_size: few
d_call: .
v_call: TRBV9
j_call: TRBJ2-3

cdr3_nt: TGTGCCAGCAGTTTATCGATCGTCTATGGCTACACCTTC
cdr3_aa: CASSLSIVYGYTF
clone_size: .
d_call: .
v_call: TRBV27
j_call: TRBJ1-2

cdr3_nt: TGTGCCAGCAGCGTAGACCTAGTGAATACGCAGTATTTT
cdr3_aa: CASSVDLVNTQYF
clone_size: .
d_call: .
v_call: TRBV9
j_call: TRBJ2-3

cdr3_nt: TGTGCCAGCAGCTTAGCAGACAGGGGGCGTTTCTATGGCTACACCTTC
cdr3_aa: CASSLADRGRFYGYTF
clone_size: .
d_call: TRBD1
v_call: TRBV7-9
j_call: TRBJ1-2

cdr3_nt: TGTGCCAGCAGCTTAGATAACTCACTGGGTGAAAAACTGTTTTTT
cdr3_aa: CASSLDNSLGEKLFF
clone_size: .
d_call: .
v_call: TRBV7-9
j_call: TRBJ1-4

cdr3_nt: TGCGCCAGCAGCATTAGACAGGAGAATCAGCCCCAGCATTTT
cdr3_aa: CASSIRQENQPQHF
clone_size: .
d_call: .
v_call: TRBV5-1
j_call: TRBJ1-5

cdr3_nt: TGTGCCAGCAGCCCTCGGGGTCAGTACGAGCAGTACTTC
cdr3_aa: CASSPRGQYEQYF
clone_size: .
d_call: .
v_call: TRBV9
j_call: TRBJ2-7

cdr3_nt: TGTGCCAGCAGTTTATTGGCCGGGGAGCTGTTTTTT
cdr3_aa: CASSLLAGELFF
clone_size: .
d_call: .
v_call: TRBV27
j_call: TRBJ2-2

cdr3_nt: TGTGCCAGCAGTTTGGACAAATACAATGAGCAGTTCTTC
cdr3_aa: CASSLDKYNEQFF
clone_size: .
d_call: .
v_call: TRBV27
j_call: TRBJ2-1

cdr3_nt: TGCGCCAGCAGTGACGACATGAACACTGAAGCTTTCTTT
cdr3_aa: CASSDDMNTEAFF
clone_size: .
d_call: .
v_call: TRBV10-1
j_call: TRBJ1-1

cdr3_nt: TGTGCCAGCAGTTGGGACAGGGGGTTGCAGTACTTC
cdr3_aa: CASSWDRGLQYF
clone_size: once
d_call: TRBD1
v_call: TRBV25-1
j_call: TRBJ2-7

cdr3_nt: TGTGCCAGCAGCGCCACCCCCAATGTGGCGGGGCACACAGATACGCAGTATTTT
cdr3_aa: CASSATPNVAGHTDTQYF
clone_size: .
d_call: .
v_call: TRBV9
j_call: TRBJ2-3

cdr3_nt: TGTGCCAGCAGCCCCCCGATAATTACACCTAGAGGCTACACCTTC
cdr3_aa: CASSPPIITPRGYTF
clone_size: .
d_call: .
v_call: TRBV7-9
j_call: TRBJ1-2

cdr3_nt: TGTGCCAGCAGCAAACTAGCGGGAGGGCCTGCCACAGATACGCAGTATTTT
cdr3_aa: CASSKLAGGPATDTQYF
clone_size: .
d_call: TRBD2
v_call: TRBV9
j_call: TRBJ2-3

cdr3_nt: TGTGCCAGCAGCCCCGGGGGTGGGGGAGATACGCAGTATTTT
cdr3_aa: CASSPGGGGDTQYF
clone_size: .
d_call: .
v_call: TRBV7-9
j_call: TRBJ2-3

cdr3_nt: TGTGCCAGCAGTTTCACAGGTAACAATGAGCAGTTCTTC
cdr3_aa: CASSFTGNNEQFF
clone_size: .
d_call: .
v_call: TRBV27
j_call: TRBJ2-1

cdr3_nt: TGTGCCAGCAGTCATCGGACAGACTACGAGCAGTACTTC
cdr3_aa: CASSHRTDYEQYF
clone_size: .
d_call: .
v_call: TRBV7-9
j_call: TRBJ2-7

cdr3_nt: TGTGCTAGTGGTTTGGCAGACGACGGCTACACCTTC
cdr3_aa: CASGLADDGYTF
clone_size: .
d_call: .
v_call: TRBV12-5
j_call: TRBJ1-2

cdr3_nt: TGCGCCAGCAGCCCGGCAGTCCCGGCCGAGAACTACGAGCAGTACTTC
cdr3_aa: CASSPAVPAENYEQYF
clone_size: .
d_call: .
v_call: TRBV4-1
j_call: TRBJ2-7

cdr3_nt: TGCAGCGTTCGGGACAGGGTTTCTTTTGGCGAGCAGTACTTC
cdr3_aa: CSVRDRVSFGEQYF
clone_size: .
d_call: TRBD1
v_call: TRBV29-1
j_call: TRBJ2-7

cdr3_nt: TGCGCCAGCAGCTTGGACTTGGGACTAGCAGCAACGAACACCGGGGAGCTGTTTTTT
cdr3_aa: CASSLDLGLAATNTGELFF
clone_size: .
d_call: TRBD2
v_call: TRBV5-1
j_call: TRBJ2-2

cdr3_nt: TGTGCCAGCAGCCCCGACAGTAGCACAGATACGCAGTATTTT
cdr3_aa: CASSPDSSTDTQYF
clone_size: .
d_call: .
v_call: TRBV11-2
j_call: TRBJ2-3

cdr3_nt: TGTGCCTGGAGTGTAGGGACAGGGAGCGAGCAGTACTTC
cdr3_aa: CAWSVGTGSEQYF
clone_size: .
d_call: TRBD1
v_call: TRBV30
j_call: TRBJ2-7

cdr3_nt: TGCAGTAGCAGGGGACCCGGAGATTACGAGCAGTACTTC
cdr3_aa: CSSRGPGDYEQYF
clone_size: .
d_call: .
v_call: TRBV29-1
j_call: TRBJ2-7

cdr3_nt: TGTGCCAGCAGTGAATGGGCAGGGGATAAAGAGACCCAGTACTTC
cdr3_aa: CASSEWAGDKETQYF
clone_size: .
d_call: .
v_call: TRBV6-1
j_call: TRBJ2-5

cdr3_nt: TGTGCCAGTAGTCCGACGGCGACAGGGGGCCACGAGCAGTACTTC
cdr3_aa: CASSPTATGGHEQYF
clone_size: .
d_call: TRBD1
v_call: TRBV19
j_call: TRBJ2-7

cdr3_nt: TGTGCCAGCAGCCTTCGGGGGCGCGGTAATGAAAAACTGTTTTTT
cdr3_aa: CASSLRGRGNEKLFF
clone_size: once
d_call: .
v_call: TRBV9
j_call: TRBJ1-4

cdr3_nt: TGTGCCATCAGTGAGGGACTAGCGGGTGGCTACGAGCAGTACTTC
cdr3_aa: CAISEGLAGGYEQYF
clone_size: .
d_call: TRBD2
v_call: TRBV10-3
j_call: TRBJ2-7

cdr3_nt: TGCGCCAGCAGCTTGGGACTAGCGGGGTACAATGAGCAGTTCTTC
cdr3_aa: CASSLGLAGYNEQFF
clone_size: few
d_call: TRBD2
v_call: TRBV5-1
j_call: TRBJ2-1

cdr3_nt: TGTGCCAGCAGTTTTAGGGGGTTAAACAATGAGCAGTTCTTC
cdr3_aa: CASSFRGLNNEQFF
clone_size: .
d_call: .
v_call: TRBV27
j_call: TRBJ2-1

cdr3_nt: TGCGCCAGCAGCCACCCGGGAGGGGGCCCCCGGACTAGAAGCGTTCGGGATACGCAGTATTTT
cdr3_aa: CASSHPGGGPRTRSVRDTQYF
clone_size: .
d_call: .
v_call: TRBV4-1
j_call: TRBJ2-3

cdr3_nt: TGTGCCAGCAGCTGGATAGGCAGGGCGGGAGCCAGCACAGATACGCAGTATTTT
cdr3_aa: CASSWIGRAGASTDTQYF
clone_size: once
d_call: TRBD2
v_call: TRBV7-9
j_call: TRBJ2-3